The present entry profiles one T cell receptor beta chain with its context. This clonotype showed up just a few times. Its target antigen remains unknown. The sample holds no much larger clone one base away, and base qualities are not on file. This specimen comes from a study of blood T cells in healthy people across ages (dated by TCRdb to between 2015 and 2017). At the level of the whole study: In model experiments, template switching captured about one uniquely barcoded TCR beta cDNA molecule for every two T cells. To track age-related changes in TCR beta repertoire diversity, the study relied on deep sequencing normalized with unique cDNA molecular identifiers. The donors were split into four age groups: young (average about 15 years), middle-aged (over 35), aged (about 62) and long-lived (under 90). For two donors (one aged 18 to 30 and one aged 80 or older), the study analyzed two additional independent replicas of 1 million unique cDNA reads from the same blood draw.

The germline V gene supplies CDR1 MNHEY and CDR2 SVGAGI. The CDR3 sequence holds 14 residues, the cysteine and phenylalanine included. Just CDR3 DNA is preserved here, 42 bases in frame from base 1. V is reduced by 9 bases and J by 6 bases, leaving a spacing of 20 bases between them. Results the study describes overall, beyond this receptor: Bulk unsorted PBMC profiling prevented conclusive comparison of naive and antigen-experienced compartments. There was a strong correlation between observed TCR beta diversity and the percentage of naive T cells measured by flow cytometry. Donor CMV infection status was unknown, potentially confounding age-related changes in expanded clonotypes. Estimates of total diversity from one million sequenced T cells were regarded as lower bounds and underestimates. As age increased, observed TCR beta diversity per million T cells dropped in a roughly linear way, and a significant reduction was already evident by age around 41. Compared with the aged group, the long-lived group had more naive CD4+ T cells, fewer expanded clones and increased TCR diversity, suggesting age selection.

Library construction relied on 5' RACE. Instrument used: Illumina HiSeq 2500. A second about 7 to 12 cycle PCR used a sample-barcoded 5' primer and a J-beta primer mix. Each TCR beta cDNA molecule received a unique molecular identifier from a template-switch 5' adaptor carrying 12 random nucleotides. At least 2.5 million CDR3-containing paired-end reads were obtained from each sample. First-strand cDNA was synthesized from all RNA with the Mint cDNA synthesis kit, primed by a TRBC-specific oligonucleotide. All cDNA was treated with uracil-DNA glycosylase and then went through a first 18-cycle PCR with the universal primers M1SS and BC2_uni_R. The authors' analysis ran thus. Normalization of each sample was performed by random selection of 1 million high-quality reads, each carrying a distinct molecular identifier. Instead of being binned into consensus sequences, reads with shared molecular identifiers were discarded. MiTCR, run with a Q25 quality threshold and the strictest error-elimination algorithm, handled CDR3 identification, clonotype clustering and error correction. A nonparametric unseen species model with Euler transformation was used to estimate lower-bound total TCR beta diversity. TCRdb ran its own pipeline on the public reads, namely fastp trimming at Q25 and MiXCR clone calling, and kept in-frame beta chains. Entries are consolidated by CDR3 protein sequence, retaining the most common genes and DNA. TCRdb, rather than the study authors, made the V and J calls. In this sample the table shows roughly 700,000 distinct CDR3 sequences, 25% of which occur a single time. 9.4% of the sample rests with the top ten.

The donors were 40 or so Caucasian individuals from Russia, aged roughly 6 to 100 years, who were systemically healthy. Ten milliliters of peripheral blood were drawn from each donor into EDTA-treated Vacutainer tubes. Ficoll-Paque density-gradient centrifugation was used to isolate PBMCs, with at least 6 million per sample. Total RNA was extracted from PBMCs with Trizol reagent, with at least 5 micrograms obtained per sample. The percentages of naive CD45RAhigh/CD27high T cells were determined by flow cytometry on a PBMC aliquot from every donor. These records were also assigned to another study, of T cells of mothers and their children. That second report states: The donors were nine systemically healthy Caucasian individuals, made up of three mothers and their six children. cDNA synthesis consumed the entire amount of extracted RNA, loaded at 1.5 ug RNA in each 15 ul reaction. Sample barcodes and 2-4 random nucleotides were added via the M1S primer in the second PCR. Over 9 million TCR beta CDR3 reads came from each mother, compared with several million reads from each child. In both related and unrelated pairs, thymic selection shapes the output of TCR recombination in a similar way, with inherited differences having only a minor effect. Related mother-child pairs always showed normalized repertoire overlap that was slightly higher than in unrelated mother-child pairs, though the difference was never significant. With a sensitivity of approximately 100 clones per million clonotypes, no persistent microchimeric T cell clones were detected. Deep NGS was used in the study to compare the TCR beta repertoires of mothers and children and to look for features that separate related mother-child pairs from unrelated individuals. On average, the children were approximately 11 +/- 4 years old, while the mothers were about 38 +/- 4 years old. After adapter ligation was performed with NEBNext reagents, the libraries were sequenced on an Illumina HiSeq 2000 with 100+100 nt paired-end reads. Mother and child libraries were prepared a month apart and sequenced in separate runs to prevent cross-contamination. Between about 500,000 and 2,100,000 distinct TCR beta clonotypes were identified per donor. Naive TCR beta clonotypes were estimated from low-frequency clonotypes matched to each donor's FACS-determined naive share, without sorting.

The chain employs TRBV6-5 and TRBJ1-1; a confident D gene designation cannot be given. The sequenced sample was blood. The source is a boy younger than 18 in good health. The DNA sequence follows: TGTGCCAGTTCTCCGGGGTACAATGTCCCTGAAGCTTTCTTT. Its protein is CASSPGYNVPEAFF.